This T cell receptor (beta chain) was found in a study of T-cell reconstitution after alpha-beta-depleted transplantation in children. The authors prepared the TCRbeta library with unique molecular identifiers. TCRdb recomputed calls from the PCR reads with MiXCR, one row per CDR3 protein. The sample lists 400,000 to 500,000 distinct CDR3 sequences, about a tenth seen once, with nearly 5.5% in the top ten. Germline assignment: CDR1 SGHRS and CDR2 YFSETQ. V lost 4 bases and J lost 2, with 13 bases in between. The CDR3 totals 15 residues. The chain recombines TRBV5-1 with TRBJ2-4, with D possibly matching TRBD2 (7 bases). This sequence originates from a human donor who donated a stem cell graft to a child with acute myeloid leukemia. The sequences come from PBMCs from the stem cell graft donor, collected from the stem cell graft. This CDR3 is CASSPGGSTKNIQYF. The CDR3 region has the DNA TGCGCCAGCAGCCCGGGGGGCTCGACCAAAAACATTCAGTACTTC.